These 24 T cell receptor beta chains originate from one sample sequenced in a study of blood T cell repertoires in COVID-19. Measured with immunoSEQ multiplex PCR; TCRdb has only the in-frame clones, and not every one. Of about 97,000 clones listed, 80% to 90% were seen once; the top ten hold roughly 14%. The sequenced sample was peripheral blood. These receptor sequences come from a human donor in a cohort sampled during active COVID-19.

The genes are TRBV4-1 and TRBJ2-4; no definite D call. The germline V gene encodes CDR1 MGHRA and CDR2 YSYEKL. V dropped 6 bases and J dropped 0 bases, with 12 bases sitting between them. CDR3 length equals 15 residues. The CDR3 DNA is TGCGCCAGCAGGGAGCTTGGCTCAGCCAAAAACATTCAGTACTTC. It codes for CASRELGSAKNIQYF.

The count of this clone is one. This chain uses TRBV6-2 or TRBV6-3 with TRBJ1-1; 10 bases are shared with TRBD1. Germline V gene lookup returns CDR1 MNHEY and CDR2 SVGEGT. This CDR3 contains 17 residues. The junction had 7 bases not matched to a gene; V was cut back by 0 bases and J by 3 bases. The CDR3 sequence: CASSYSRDRGDDTEAFF. CDR3 nucleotides: TGTGCCAGCAGTTACTCTAGGGACAGGGGAGATGACACTGAAGCTTTCTTT.

The genes are TRBV5-1 and TRBJ2-7; D uncertain. The CDR3 runs to 14 residues. The V end was cut by 0 bases, the J end by 2 bases, with 9 bases between. Germline V gene data show CDR1 as SGHRS and CDR2 as YFSETQ. The DNA of the CDR3 is TGCGCCAGCAGCTTGGGCACAGCAACCTACGAGCAGTACTTC. Translating gives CASSLGTATYEQYF.

The rearrangement links TRBV14 to TRBJ1-2, with a possible D match to TRBD1 (5 bases). CDR3 length: 14 amino acids. Germline CDR1 is SGHDN and CDR2 is FVKESK. Trimming took 4 bases from V and 4 from J, leaving 13 bases between them. The CDR3 sequence: CASSRVWGGYGYTF. CDR3 nucleotides: TGTGCCAGCAGCCGAGTGTGGGGGGGCTATGGCTACACCTTC.

The V call is TRBV6-5, the J call TRBJ1-1; no clear D gene. The CDR3 is 15 amino acids. V was trimmed by 0 bases and J by 2 bases, leaving 10 bases between them. The germline V gene encodes CDR1 MNHEY and CDR2 SVGAGI. CDR3 sequence: CASSYSGVTNTEAFF. DNA for the CDR3: TGTGCCAGCAGTTACTCAGGAGTCACAAACACTGAAGCTTTCTTT.

The chain employs TRBV6-6 and TRBJ2-7, with D maybe TRBD1 (6 bases). There are 15 residues in the CDR3. V lost 2 bases and J 0 bases, leaving 11 bases between the germline ends. Germline CDR1 is MNHNY and CDR2 is SVGAGI (reference sequence). The CDR3 DNA is TGTGCCAGCAGTTACGGATCAGGGGCCTCCTACGAGCAGTACTTC. It codes for CASSYGSGASYEQYF.

This clone has a single count. The chain has TRBV14 and TRBJ1-1; 9 bases fit TRBD1. The V segment lost 5 bases and the J segment 5 bases; nucleotides outside the gene matches: 6. The CDR3 has 14 amino acids. From germline, CDR1 is SGHDN and CDR2 FVKESK. CDR3 coding DNA: TGTGCCAGCAGCTACCCGGGACAGGGAACTGAAGCTTTCTTT. As protein: CASSYPGQGTEAFF.

This clone appeared a few times. V gene TRBV12-3 or TRBV12-4 combines with J gene TRBJ2-3; D gene ambiguous. Trimming removed 3 bases from V and 8 bases from J, with 6 bases in between. CDR3 length: 11 amino acids. CDR3 in amino acids: CASSFLGTQYF. DNA of the CDR3: TGTGCCAGCAGTTTTCTCGGTACGCAGTATTTT.

This clone appeared a few times. This chain uses TRBV14 with TRBJ2-2; TRBD2 aligns across 7 bases. Germline V lookup: CDR1 SGHDN, CDR2 FVKESK. V lost 1 base and J lost 6; bases outside the gene matches: 8. The CDR3 length is 16 residues. In DNA, the CDR3 is TGTGCCAGCAGCCAAGTGCGAGGGAGGGTTTCCGGGGAGCTGTTTTTT. Amino acids: CASSQVRGRVSGELFF.

The chain carries TRBV6-4 and TRBJ2-2; perhaps TRBD2 as D (5 bases). The CDR3 contains 17 residues. V lost 3 bases and J 0 bases, leaving 14 bases between the germline ends. From germline, CDR1 is MRHNA and CDR2 SNTAGT. Here the CDR3 reads CASSERSGTSNTGELFF. The CDR3, as DNA: TGTGCCAGCAGTGAGCGAAGCGGAACTTCGAACACCGGGGAGCTGTTTTTT.

This chain uses TRBV28 with TRBJ2-7; the D gene is possibly TRBD1 (6 bases). The CDR3 loop spans 17 amino acids. Germline CDR1 is MDHEN and CDR2 is SYDVKM. V lost 4 bases, J lost 0 bases, and 19 bases lay in between. DNA of the CDR3: TGTGCCAGCAGTTCCACTGACAGGACACCCAGCTCCTACGAGCAGTACTTC. This codes for CASSSTDRTPSSYEQYF. Together with reference TRBV28 and TRBJ2-7, the CDR3 gives the full variable domain: DVKVTQSSRYLVKRTGEKVFLECVQDMDHENMFWYRQDPGLGLRLIYFSYDVKMKEKGDIPEGYSVSREKKERFSLILESASTNQTSMYLCASSSTDRTPSSYEQYFGPGTRLTVT.

J is TRBJ2-3 and V is TRBV4-1, with 14 bases identical to TRBD2. Germline V gives CDR1 MGHRA, CDR2 YSYEKL. Trimming removed 6 bases from V and 0 bases from J; junction bases left unmatched: 8. CDR3 length: 18 amino acids. CDR3 residues: CASSRGGLAGDSTDTQYF. The CDR3 DNA is TGCGCCAGCAGTCGGGGGGGACTAGCGGGAGACAGCACAGATACGCAGTATTTT.

This rearrangement joins TRBV6-5 to TRBJ2-7; 8 nucleotides line up with TRBD1. The CDR3 covers 12 residues. Germline-derived CDR1 and CDR2 are MNHEY and SVGAGI. Trimming took 8 bases from V and 3 from J; bases not matched to a gene: 3. This chain's CDR3 is CASGQGYYEQYF. For the CDR3, the DNA is TGTGCCAGCGGACAGGGTTACTACGAGCAGTACTTC.

The chain couples TRBV28 to TRBJ2-5; the match to TRBD2 covers 11 bases. Losses at the gene ends were 6 bases for V and 5 bases for J; bases not matched to a gene: 14. CDR1 MDHEN and CDR2 SYDVKM come from the germline V gene. The length of the CDR3 is 17 residues. CDR3 sequence: CASSLPGLADTWETQYF. CDR3 nucleotides: TGTGCCAGCAGCTTACCGGGACTAGCGGATACCTGGGAGACCCAGTACTTC. Full variable domain (rest looked up from reference TRBV28 and TRBJ2-5): DVKVTQSSRYLVKRTGEKVFLECVQDMDHENMFWYRQDPGLGLRLIYFSYDVKMKEKGDIPEGYSVSREKKERFSLILESASTNQTSMYLCASSLPGLADTWETQYFGPGTRLLVL.

The V call is TRBV12-3 or TRBV12-4, the J call TRBJ2-3; D might be TRBD1 (5 bases). This CDR3 has 12 amino acids. Trimming took off 6 bases at V and 6 bases at J, with 10 bases between the two ends. The CDR3 region is CASSKDSDTQYF. The CDR3 DNA reads as TGTGCCAGCAGCAAAGACAGCGATACGCAGTATTTT.

The chain employs TRBV19 and TRBJ2-1; 7 positions agree with TRBD1. The germline V gene encodes CDR1 LNHDA and CDR2 SQIVND (reference sequence). The CDR3 runs 14 residues. V gave up 3 bases and J gave up 2 bases; unmatched junction bases: 1. This CDR3 reads CASSMGTAYNEQFF. The CDR3, as DNA: TGTGCCAGTAGTATGGGGACAGCCTACAATGAGCAGTTCTTC.

This sequence joins TRBV28 and TRBJ2-7, with no clear D. This CDR3 is built from 13 residues. Germline lookup yields CDR1 MDHEN and CDR2 SYDVKM. Trimming took off 5 bases at V and 6 bases at J, with 14 bases between the two ends. Here the CDR3 reads CASSPPSSGEQYF. CDR3 nucleotide sequence: TGTGCCAGCAGTCCCCCCTCCAGTGGCGAGCAGTACTTC.

The J gene is TRBJ1-2, the V gene TRBV6-5; D gene unclear. This CDR3 comprises 15 residues. V gave up 4 bases and J gave up 3 bases, with 15 bases separating them. Looked up from germline, CDR1 is MNHEY and CDR2 is SVGAGI. The CDR3 region has the DNA TGTGCCAGCAGTTCACGACAACCCGGGGACTATGGCTACACCTTC. This translates into CASSSRQPGDYGYTF.

The genes are TRBV18 and TRBJ1-3; possible D gene TRBD1, 5 bases. V was shortened by 1 base and J by 0 bases, with 16 bases between the two germline ends. The CDR3 loop spans 18 amino acids. Germline-derived CDR1 and CDR2 are KGHSH and LQKENI. CDR3 coding DNA: TGTGCCAGCTCACCACAGGAAGCAGGGCCTTACTCTGGAAACACCATATATTTT. Its protein is CASSPQEAGPYSGNTIYF.

This clone was recorded only once. The chain uses TRBV7-9 and TRBJ2-7; 7 bases match TRBD1. This CDR3 is built from 13 residues. The germline V gene encodes CDR1 SEHNR and CDR2 FQNEAQ (reference sequence). V lost 1 base and J lost 3; bases outside the gene matches: 0. The CDR3 coding sequence is TGTGCCAGCAGCTTAGACAGGGGCTACGAGCAGTACTTC. Its translation is CASSLDRGYEQYF.

V gene TRBV5-1 combines with J gene TRBJ2-3; 7 bases agree with TRBD1. The germline V gene has CDR1 SGHRS and CDR2 YFSETQ. The J segment lost 3 bases and the V segment lost 0 bases, leaving 7 bases of the junction unmatched. This CDR3 comprises 16 residues. In DNA form, the CDR3 reads TGCGCCAGCAGCTTGGGCTTACGCAGGGGGACAGATACGCAGTATTTT. Translating gives CASSLGLRRGTDTQYF.

The chain joins TRBV25-1 to TRBJ1-2, with unresolved D. The V end was cut by 6 bases, the J end by 5 bases, with 16 bases between. Looked up from germline, CDR1 is MGHDK and CDR2 is SYGVNS. This CDR3 is built from 14 residues. This CDR3 reads CASSDSGVGYGYTF. The CDR3 DNA reads TGTGCCAGCAGCGACTCCGGCGTCGGGTATGGCTACACCTTC.

This clone showed up just once. The chain carries TRBV13 and TRBJ2-7; 8 bases match TRBD1. Looked up from germline, CDR1 is PRHDT and CDR2 is FYEKMQ (reference sequence). J gave up 5 bases and V 0 bases, and 3 bases lay outside the gene matches. This CDR3 spans 14 amino acids. Written as DNA, the CDR3 is TGTGCCAGCAGCTTAGGCAGGGGGCTCGACGAGCAGTACTTC. Its protein product is CASSLGRGLDEQYF.

This clone was seen only once. V and J are TRBV28 and TRBJ1-2, with 12 bases fitting TRBD1. The V gene's germline CDR1 is MDHEN and CDR2 SYDVKM. The V and J ends lost 10 bases and 8 bases, in that order; junction bases with no gene match: 11. The CDR3 covers 14 residues. The CDR3 nucleotides read TGTGCCAACACCGGCGGGACAGGGGGCTTCGGCTACACCTTC. Translation: CANTGGTGGFGYTF.